These 8 T cell receptor beta chains share one sample of origin, sequenced in a study of CD8 T cells in ankylosing spondylitis. A single record per CDR3 protein comes from TCRdb applying MiXCR to the 5' RACE reads. The table shows under 170,000 distinct CDR3 sequences, with approximately 44% occurring only once. Source material: synovial fluid, either unsorted or a sorted T cell fraction (not recorded which). The receptors were gathered from a male donor with ankylosing spondylitis.

V usage is TRBV12-3 or TRBV12-4 and J usage is TRBJ2-4; 8 positions match TRBD1. The CDR3 extends over 16 amino acids. V gave up 5 bases and J gave up 3 bases; unmatched junction bases: 9. The CDR3 DNA reads as TGTGCCAGCAGTCCACTCCAGGGGGCCGGCAAAAACATTCAGTACTTC. Protein sequence: CASSPLQGAGKNIQYF.

This clonotype was detected a few times. The chain has TRBV4-2 and TRBJ1-1; no reliable D call. CDR1 and CDR2 from the germline V gene are LGHNA and YNFKEQ. The CDR3 has 12 amino acids. Trimming took 6 bases from V and 6 from J, leaving 11 bases between them. The CDR3 DNA sequence: TGTGCCAGCAGGTCGGGCAGTGCTGAAGCTTTCTTT. Its protein is CASRSGSAEAFF.

This clonotype was picked up one time. One end of the junction fails to match germline, which may point to a read error. The chain recombines TRBV20-1 with TRBJ1-4, with TRBD1 as a possible D gene (6 bases). In germline, CDR1 is DFQATT, CDR2 SNEGSKA (reference sequence). This CDR3 is 12 amino acids long. CDR3 amino acids: CSAPRQGLGGPF. Written as DNA, the CDR3 is TGCAGTGCCCCCCGGCAGGGGTTAGGGGGTCCCTTT.

V gene TRBV7-9 combines with J gene TRBJ2-5; weak D call: TRBD2 (7 bases). There are 15 residues in the CDR3. The V gene lost 6 bases and the J gene lost 5 bases, with 19 bases spanning the gap. The V gene's germline CDR1 is SEHNR and CDR2 FQNEAQ (reference sequence). The CDR3 sequence: CASSLPPQGGETQYF. CDR3 DNA sequence: TGTGCCAGCAGTTTACCTCCACAGGGAGGGGAGACCCAGTACTTC.

V gene TRBV20-1 combines with J gene TRBJ1-2; D remains unclear. This CDR3 is 15 amino acids long. Deletions cut 3 bases from V and 5 bases from J, with 19 bases between. Germline V lookup: CDR1 DFQATT, CDR2 SNEGSKA (reference sequence). The CDR3: CSARAPPSRRYGYTF. CDR3 bases: TGCAGTGCTAGGGCTCCCCCGTCCCGACGGTATGGCTACACCTTC.

This clonotype was counted once. V and J are TRBV3-1 and TRBJ2-2, with D unresolved. V lost 1 base and J lost 5, with 5 bases in between. CDR1 and CDR2 from the germline V gene are LGHDT and YNNKEL (reference sequence). The CDR3 length is 13 residues. CDR3 coding DNA: TGTGCCAGCAGCCAAGTAGGAACCGGGGAGCTGTTTTTT. Translated: CASSQVGTGELFF.

Remarks on this clonotype: A clone one base away is much larger, so this may be a read error. The chain combines TRBV11-2 with TRBJ1-1; D not certain. The V gene lost 5 bases and the J gene lost 0 bases, with 13 bases spanning the gap. CDR1 SGHAT and CDR2 FQNNGV come from the germline V gene. The CDR3 is 15 residues long. Written as DNA, the CDR3 is TGTGCCAGCAGCCCCGCCCTAGTCATGAACACTGAAGCTTTCTTT. Its translation is CASSPALVMNTEAFF.

This clonotype was observed a handful of times. The chain carries TRBV10-3 and TRBJ2-2; 7 bases are shared with TRBD1. The V and J ends lost 4 bases and 3 bases, in that order; junction bases with no gene match: 2. The CDR3 contains 14 residues. CDR1 is ENHRY and CDR2 is SYGVKD in the germline V gene. This CDR3 is CAISADRDTGELFF. CDR3 sequence (DNA): TGTGCCATCAGTGCTGACAGGGACACCGGGGAGCTGTTTTTT.